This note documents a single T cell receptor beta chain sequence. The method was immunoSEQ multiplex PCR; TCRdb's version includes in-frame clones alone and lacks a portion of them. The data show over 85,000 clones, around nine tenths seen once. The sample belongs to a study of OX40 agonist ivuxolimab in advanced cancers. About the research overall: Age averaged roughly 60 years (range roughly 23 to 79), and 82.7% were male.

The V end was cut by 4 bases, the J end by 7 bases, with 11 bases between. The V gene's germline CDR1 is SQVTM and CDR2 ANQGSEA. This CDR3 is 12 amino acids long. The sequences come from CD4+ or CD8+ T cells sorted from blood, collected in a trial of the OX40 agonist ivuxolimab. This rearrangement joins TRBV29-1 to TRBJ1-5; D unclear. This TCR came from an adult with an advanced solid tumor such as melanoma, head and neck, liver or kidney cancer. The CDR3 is CSVVVGNQPQHF. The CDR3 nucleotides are TGCAGCGTTGTAGTGGGGAACCAGCCCCAGCATTTT. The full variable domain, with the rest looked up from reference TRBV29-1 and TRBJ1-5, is SAVISQKPSRDICQRGTSLTIQCQVDSQVTMMFWYRQQPGQSLTLIATANQGSEATYESGFVIDKFPISRPNLTFSTLTVSNMSPEDSSIYLCSVVVGNQPQHFGDGTRLSIL.